This TCR beta chain was sequenced for a study of cytomegalovirus exposure and HLA in healthy donors. Study context: Drawn from HLA-typed donors, tens of millions of unique TCRs were held in an early data release.

Germline CDR1 and CDR2: KGHSH and LQKENI. After removal of 3 bases from V and 4 bases from J, the junction contained 12 bases not matched to a gene. The CDR3 has 17 amino acids. Broader study findings: Researchers reported in a later analysis that a missense DCLRE1C variant was tied to TCR beta V- and J-gene trimming.

PCR primers comprised 60 Vbeta and 13 Jbeta primers. TCRdb keeps only in-frame clones here, not all; method: immunoSEQ multiplex PCR. The sample contains 100,000 to 150,000 clones, around 85% of which appear only once. To note about this clone: The target antigen is unknown.

Sequenced input: PBMCs. The origin of this receptor is a man aged 18 to 29 in good health and CMV-seropositive. The chain joins TRBV18 to TRBJ1-5; TRBD1 agrees at 7 bases. The DNA for the CDR3 is TGTGCCAGCTCACCGGACAGGTTAGGACTGAGTAATCAGCCCCAGCATTTT. Its translation: CASSPDRLGLSNQPQHF.